A selection of T cell receptor beta chains follows, all from one sample in a study of T cells in Graves' hyperthyroidism and ophthalmopathy. TCRdb redid the calling of the multiplex PCR reads with MiXCR, one entry per CDR3 protein. The sample lists 450,000 to 650,000 distinct CDR3 sequences, roughly 18% occurring once. The sequencing sample was made of blood. The receptor set was obtained from a woman between 18 and 29 years old with Graves' ophthalmopathy. Both conserved end residues are part of each CDR3. The D gene is left open where the match is weak. Rows may omit the clone size; those that give it use once, few, many or a size class.

TRBV19,-,TRBJ2-5,once,CASSIGFGGKETQYF,TGTGCCAGTAGTATAGGATTCGGCGGGAAGGAGACCCAGTACTTC
TRBV5-6,TRBD2,TRBJ2-7,few,CASSPGTGNSGRASEQYF,TGTGCCAGCAGCCCCGGGACAGGGAATAGCGGGAGGGCCTCCGAGCAGTACTTC
TRBV18,-,TRBJ2-1,many,CASSDVGREQFF,TGTGCCAGCTCTGACGTGGGACGTGAGCAGTTCTTC
TRBV28,TRBD1,TRBJ1-2,many,CASSLGTGSHGYTF,TGTGCCAGCAGTTTAGGGACAGGGTCCCATGGCTACACCTTC
TRBV20-1,-,TRBJ1-1,many,CSARLPGRNTEAFF,TGCAGTGCTAGACTCCCGGGGAGGAACACTGAAGCTTTCTTT
TRBV20-1,TRBD2,TRBJ2-7,-,CSAAGTSEIHEQYF,TGCAGTGCTGCCGGGACTAGTGAGATCCACGAGCAGTACTTC
TRBV2,-,TRBJ1-1,many,CASSGGRGTEAFF,TGTGCCAGCAGTGGAGGTCGAGGCACTGAAGCTTTCTTT
TRBV6-1,-,TRBJ2-5,-,CASQDPTVWTQYF,TGTGCCAGCCAGGACCCCACGGTATGGACCCAGTACTTC
TRBV7-9,TRBD2,TRBJ2-1,-,CASSPNFLAGGPYNEQFF,TGTGCCAGCAGTCCAAACTTTCTAGCGGGGGGGCCTTACAATGAGCAGTTCTTC
TRBV18,TRBD1,TRBJ1-1,many,CASSPTGGGQTEAFF,TGTGCCAGCTCACCAACGGGTGGGGGACAGACTGAAGCTTTCTTT
TRBV28,-,TRBJ1-2,many,CASSLTQRNYGYTF,TGTGCCAGCAGTCTCACACAGAGAAACTATGGCTACACCTTC
TRBV28,TRBD1,TRBJ2-5,-,CASSFWWDRVEETQYF,TGTGCCAGCAGTTTCTGGTGGGACAGGGTAGAAGAGACCCAGTACTTC
TRBV20-1,-,TRBJ2-3,many,CSAPLRGLTDTQYF,TGCAGTGCCCCCCTGAGGGGGTTGACAGATACGCAGTATTTT